This paragraph reports one T cell receptor beta chain. These data belong to a study of blood T cell repertoires in COVID-19. Study in general: Acute-phase and convalescent COVID-19 samples originated in the United States, Italy and Spain. PBMCs, B-cell-depleted T cells, or T cells provided the cDNA or gDNA that made up the material.

Source study methods: Quantification of nucleated cells was approximated via reference gene primer amplification. Produced via immunoSEQ multiplex PCR; TCRdb's table is partial and in-frame only. The V and J calls and clone size come from that table; D and trimming were worked out from the DNA. Of roughly 120,000 clones in the sample, more than 70% were seen once. The CDR3 is 13 residues long. Germline V gene data show CDR1 as MNHEY and CDR2 as SMNVEV (reference sequence). Trimming removed 6 bases at V and 5 bases at J, with 11 bases between. This TCR came from a man in his sixties with acute or convalescent COVID-19. The source material was peripheral blood. This chain uses TRBV27 with TRBJ2-1, with TRBD1 as a possible D gene (6 bases). The CDR3 sequence is CASSRQVDNEQFF. CDR3 DNA sequence: TGTGCCAGCAGCAGACAGGTTGACAATGAGCAGTTCTTC.